One T cell receptor (beta chain) is described in this entry. V was trimmed by 2 bases and J by 6 bases, leaving 8 bases between them. The length of the CDR3 is 12 residues. Germline lookup yields CDR1 MNHNS and CDR2 SASEGT. This sample was included in a study of blood T cell repertoires in COVID-19. At the level of the study: Acute-phase and convalescent COVID-19 samples originated in the United States, Italy and Spain. The analysed material was cDNA or gDNA that came from T cells, B-cell-depleted T cells, or PBMCs.

In the original workflow: Cell counts per sample came from amplifying reference gene primers. Assay: immunoSEQ multiplex PCR; the TCRdb copy retains only in-frame clones and omits some. V and J calls and clone size are those listed in that table; D and trimming were worked out from the DNA. The table shows about 100,000 clones, with about 90% occurring only once. The clonotype was recovered from a man under 40 in a cohort sampled during active COVID-19. Sequencing was done on a sample of peripheral blood. The V call is TRBV6-1, the J call TRBJ2-7; unclear D gene. The CDR3 region is CASSELKREQYF. The CDR3 nucleotides are TGTGCCAGCAGTGAACTAAAACGCGAGCAGTACTTC.